This T cell receptor (beta chain) appears in the sequencing data of a study of T cells in localized non-small cell lung cancer. Some clones are missing from TCRdb's copy, which holds only in-frame ones; the method was immunoSEQ multiplex PCR. The repertoire holds approximately 52,000 clones, with just over 85% as singletons. This CDR3 contains 13 residues. Between the trimmed V and J ends, which lost 1 base and 2 bases, there was a span of 7 bases. This rearrangement joins TRBV5-3 to TRBJ2-7; D uncertain. TRBV5-3 is recorded as an ORF, its role being uncertain. This specimen consisted of peripheral blood, obtained before any cancer treatment. The receptor was isolated from a male donor aged 60 or over with stage III squamous cell lung carcinoma. As DNA, the CDR3 is TGTGCCAGAAGCTTGTCGGGCCCCTACGAGCAGTACTTC. Translated: CARSLSGPYEQYF.